The rows below give T cell receptor beta chains drawn from one sample of a study of regulatory T cells in long-lasting Graves disease. TCRdb fed the multiplex PCR reads into MiXCR, producing one record per CDR3 protein. Among hundreds of thousands of distinct CDR3 sequences, roughly 13% were seen once, and the ten largest hold under 10%. The same sample was also used in a study of T cells in Graves' hyperthyroidism and ophthalmopathy.

This material consisted of peripheral blood mononuclear cells (PBMCs), taken at new diagnosis, from a patient treated with antithyroid drugs. Receptors originate from a man younger than 45 with Graves disease. The CDR3 runs from the conserved cysteine through the conserved F or W. The D gene is left open where the match is weak. Not all rows give a size; the values are once, few, many and, for expanded clones, a class.

few	TRBV10-2	TRBJ2-2	TRBD1	CASMTDRLLNTGELFF	TGCGCCAGCATGACGGACAGGCTCCTAAACACCGGGGAGCTGTTTTTT
.	TRBV6-1	TRBJ1-2	.	CASSPDIDYGYTF	TGTGCCAGCAGTCCAGACATAGACTATGGCTACACCTTC
few	TRBV20-1	TRBJ2-7	TRBD2	CSAREPGRPREQYF	TGCAGTGCTAGAGAACCCGGGAGGCCTCGGGAGCAGTACTTC
few	TRBV12-3/TRBV12-4	TRBJ2-1	TRBD2	CASSWGRGAGGQFF	TGTGCCAGCAGTTGGGGGCGGGGGGCCGGTGGGCAGTTCTTC
many	TRBV2	TRBJ2-1	TRBD2	CASSVSGTSGNNEQFF	TGTGCCAGCAGTGTATCGGGGACTAGCGGGAATAATGAGCAGTTCTTC
.	TRBV30	TRBJ1-1	.	CAWRREGGTEAFF	TGTGCCTGGAGACGGGAGGGGGGCACTGAAGCTTTCTTT
many	TRBV10-1	TRBJ2-7	TRBD2	CASSESLREKDEQYF	TGCGCCAGCAGTGAGTCTTTGCGGGAGAAGGACGAGCAGTACTTC
few	TRBV14	TRBJ2-5	TRBD1	CASSPLQGAGETQYF	TGTGCCAGCAGCCCCCTACAGGGGGCGGGAGAGACCCAGTACTTC
.	TRBV30	TRBJ2-7	.	CAYVGRGLYEQYF	TGTGCTTACGTTGGAAGGGGTCTTTACGAGCAGTACTTC
.	TRBV19	TRBJ2-7	.	CASSIAGFYEQYF	TGTGCCAGTAGTATCGCAGGGTTCTACGAGCAGTACTTC
.	TRBV6-9	TRBJ1-5	.	CASSYRRRGNRSNQPQHF	TGTGCCAGCAGTTATAGGCGTCGGGGGAATAGGAGCAATCAGCCCCAGCATTTT
many	TRBV6-1	TRBJ1-1	.	CASTPRGTPNTEAFF	TGTGCCAGCACCCCCCGTGGGACACCGAACACTGAAGCTTTCTTT
many	TRBV13	TRBJ2-7	.	CASSLGGSLPYEQYF	TGTGCCAGCAGCTTAGGCGGGTCCCTTCCCTACGAGCAGTACTTC
.	TRBV7-8	TRBJ2-3	.	CASSSHRDTQYF	TGTGCCAGCAGCAGTCACAGGGATACGCAGTATTTT
.	TRBV5-5	TRBJ2-6	.	CASSHGRPPGANVLTF	TGTGCCAGCAGCCATGGACGTCCCCCTGGGGCCAACGTCCTGACTTTC
.	TRBV27	TRBJ2-3	TRBD2	CASRDAGGGADTQYF	TGTGCCAGCAGGGATGCGGGAGGTGGGGCAGATACGCAGTATTTT
.	TRBV5-5	TRBJ1-5	TRBD1	CASSPWTGGDQPQHF	TGTGCCAGCAGCCCATGGACAGGGGGGGATCAGCCCCAGCATTTT